Sequencing of this T cell receptor (beta chain) was carried out in a study of T cell responses to AZD1222 COVID-19 vaccine. The germline V gene has CDR1 LNHDA and CDR2 SQIVND (reference sequence). The ends lost 10 bases at V and 5 bases at J; junction bases unmatched: 13. CDR3 length equals 14 residues. Clones were sequenced by immunoSEQ multiplex PCR, and TCRdb holds only the in-frame ones, with some missing. Here the sample spans more than 95,000 clones, over 70% being singletons. This clonotype originated in an adult in good health. The material sequenced was peripheral blood, taken on day 0 of AZD1222 vaccination. The chain is built from TRBV19 and TRBJ1-1, with TRBD1 matching 7 bases. The DNA for the CDR3 is TGTGCCACCAGGGGGGACCCCCGCGGAACTGAAGCTTTCTTT. This sequence encodes CATRGDPRGTEAFF.